The clone carrying this T cell receptor beta chain was found once. Its specificity is unknown. The data were obtained in a study of breast tumors, draining lymph nodes, adjacent tissues. Germline assignment: CDR1 SGHTA and CDR2 FQGNSA. Trimming removed 4 bases from V and 5 bases from J; junction bases left unmatched: 8. The CDR3 length is 16 residues. Samples came from axillary lymph nodes draining the breast cancer. General study results and limits: Tumors had less TCR diversity than lymph nodes, more than nontumor tissue.

In TCRdb, the multiplex PCR reads were re-called with MiXCR into one record per CDR3 protein. The sample yields 85,000 to 130,000 distinct CDR3 sequences, about 30% seen once. The material sequenced was axillary lymph node tissue. V usage is TRBV7-2 and J usage is TRBJ2-5, with TRBD2 identical over 12 bases. The receptor was derived from a female donor with breast cancer. Some clones in this sample may be carry-over from other donors' samples. The CDR3 nucleotides are TGTGCCAGCAGCTGGCTAGCGGGGGGGGACAATGAGACCCAGTACTTC. Protein sequence: CASSWLAGGDNETQYF.